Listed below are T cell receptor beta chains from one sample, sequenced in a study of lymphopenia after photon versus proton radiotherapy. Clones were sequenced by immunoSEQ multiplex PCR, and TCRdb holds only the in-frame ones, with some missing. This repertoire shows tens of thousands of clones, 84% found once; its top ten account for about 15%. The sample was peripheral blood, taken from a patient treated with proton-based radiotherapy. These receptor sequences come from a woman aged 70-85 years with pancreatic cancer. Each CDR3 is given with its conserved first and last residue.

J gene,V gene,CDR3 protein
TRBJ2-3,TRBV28,CASCASGLSTDTQYF
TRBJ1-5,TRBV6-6,CASTGQGSLQPQHF
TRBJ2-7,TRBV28,CASSYEAVPAYEQYF
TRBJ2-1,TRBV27,CASSLPLGRHNEQFF
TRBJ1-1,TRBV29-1,CSVDRNGVEAFF
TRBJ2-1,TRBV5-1,CASSSTSGRYEQFF
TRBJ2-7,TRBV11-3,CASTSSSGPWEQYF
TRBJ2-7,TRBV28,CASSPGLAGGLYEQYF
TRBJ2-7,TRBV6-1,CASSNYYEQYF
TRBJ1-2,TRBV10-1,CASSEGEGDYGYTF
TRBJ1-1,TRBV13,CASSLSRGMNTEAFF
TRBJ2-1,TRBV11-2,CASSTVQGPYNEQFF
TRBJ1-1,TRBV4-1,CASTSDRGQMGAFF
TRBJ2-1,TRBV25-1,CASSDPTGGIYNEQFF
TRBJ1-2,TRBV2,CASSERQVYGYTF
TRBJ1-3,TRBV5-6,CASSLTRTGGNTIYF
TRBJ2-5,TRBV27,CASRAGGLVTQYF
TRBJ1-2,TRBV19,CASSIDSSALGGYGYTF
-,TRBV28,CASSAGTGHDEQYF
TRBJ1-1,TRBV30,CAWSLTLTANTEAFF
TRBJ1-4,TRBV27,CASRLWGTDEKLFF
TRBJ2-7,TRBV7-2,CASSFGSYSYEQYF
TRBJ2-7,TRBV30,CAWTLGQLTYEQYF
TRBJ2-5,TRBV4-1,CASSPGGVVETQYF
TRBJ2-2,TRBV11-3,CASSLERLAGGLGELFF
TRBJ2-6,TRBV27,CATYRTGANVLTF
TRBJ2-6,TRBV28,CASAPRRASGANVLTF
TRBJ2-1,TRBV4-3,CASSQDASGKVEQFF
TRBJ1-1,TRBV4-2,CASSLRGGVGNTEAFF
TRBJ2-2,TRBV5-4,CASSAVRDGSGRSTGELFF
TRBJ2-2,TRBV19,CASSISGSISGELFF
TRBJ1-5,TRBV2,CASREFGNQPQHF
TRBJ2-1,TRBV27,CASSFGAESGTSGSNEQFF
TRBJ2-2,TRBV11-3,CASSLDRAGLGTGELFF
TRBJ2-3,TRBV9,CASSVWASGSTDTQYF
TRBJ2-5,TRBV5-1,CASSLKGPETQYF
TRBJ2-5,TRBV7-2,CASSSGLTGTQETQYF
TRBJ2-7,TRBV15,CATSGQSNYEQYF
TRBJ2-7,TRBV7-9,CASSSPRTEQYF
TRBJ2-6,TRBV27,CASSPSSGTSGGISGANVLTF
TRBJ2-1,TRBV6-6,CASTHPAGAYNEQFF
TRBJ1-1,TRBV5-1,CASSLATGQRNTEAFF
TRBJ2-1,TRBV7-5,CASSLESSGRPYEQFF
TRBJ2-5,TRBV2,CASLRGPRETQYF